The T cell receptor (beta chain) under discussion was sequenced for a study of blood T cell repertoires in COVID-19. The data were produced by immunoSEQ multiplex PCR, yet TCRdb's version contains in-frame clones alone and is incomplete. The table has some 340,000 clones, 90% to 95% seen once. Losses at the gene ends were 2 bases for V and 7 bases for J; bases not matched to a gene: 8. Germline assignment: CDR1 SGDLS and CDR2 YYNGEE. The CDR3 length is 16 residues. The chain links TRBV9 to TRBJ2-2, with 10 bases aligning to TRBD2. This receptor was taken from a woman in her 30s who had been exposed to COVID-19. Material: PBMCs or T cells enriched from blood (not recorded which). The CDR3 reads CASSVTSGMKIGELFF. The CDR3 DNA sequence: TGTGCCAGCAGCGTCACTAGCGGGATGAAAATCGGGGAGCTGTTTTTT.